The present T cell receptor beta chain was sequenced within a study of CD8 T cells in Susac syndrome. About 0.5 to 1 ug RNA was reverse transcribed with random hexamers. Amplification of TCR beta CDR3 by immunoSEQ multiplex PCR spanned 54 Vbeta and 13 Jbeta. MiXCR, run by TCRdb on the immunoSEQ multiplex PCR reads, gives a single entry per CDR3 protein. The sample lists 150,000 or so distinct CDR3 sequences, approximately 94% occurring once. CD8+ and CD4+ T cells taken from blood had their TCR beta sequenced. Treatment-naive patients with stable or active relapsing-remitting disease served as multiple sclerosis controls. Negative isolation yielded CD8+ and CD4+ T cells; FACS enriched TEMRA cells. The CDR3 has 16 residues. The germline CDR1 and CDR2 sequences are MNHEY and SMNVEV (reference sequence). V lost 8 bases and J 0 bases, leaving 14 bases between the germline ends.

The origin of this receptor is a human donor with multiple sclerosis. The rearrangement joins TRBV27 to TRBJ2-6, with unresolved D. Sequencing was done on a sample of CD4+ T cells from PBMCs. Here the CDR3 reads CASGKGAPSGANVLTF. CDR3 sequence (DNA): TGTGCCAGCGGAAAGGGTGCTCCCTCTGGGGCCAACGTCCTGACTTTC.